This entry lists 24 T cell receptor beta chains sequenced from one sample in a study of human T cells and chemical hapten exposure. The treatment here: therapeutic diphenylcyclopropenone sensitization with weekly scalp DPC. Individual cDNA molecules (in the library) carried attached unique molecular identifiers. TCRdb recomputed calls from the reads with MiXCR, one row per CDR3 protein. The sample lists approximately 100 distinct CDR3 sequences; about three fifths were seen once. Sequences were derived from whole blood, sampled before DPC sensitization or 2, 6, or about 24 weeks after (not recorded which). Every receptor here comes from an adult with alopecia areata. Some clones in this sample may be carry-over from other donors' samples. This table probably holds off-target reads from a library built for another chain.

This sequence joins TRBV19 and TRBJ1-1; D is unresolved. The germline V gene encodes CDR1 LNHDA and CDR2 SQIVND (reference sequence). V lost 3 bases and J lost 2, with 7 bases in between. The CDR3 loop spans 13 amino acids. The CDR3 DNA follows: TGTGCCAGTAGTATCGGGGATAACACTGAAGCTTTCTTT. Protein: CASSIGDNTEAFF.

The gene calls are TRBV27 and TRBJ2-3; D is perhaps TRBD1 or TRBD2 (5 bases each). The V and J ends lost 10 bases and 0 bases respectively, with 14 bases between them. CDR1 and CDR2 (germline): MNHEY, SMNVEV (reference sequence). This CDR3 contains 14 residues. The CDR3 nucleotides read TGTGCCACCACCCTGAGGGGAAGCACAGATACGCAGTATTTT. Translated: CATTLRGSTDTQYF.

This clonotype was found a few times. The chain joins TRBV18 to TRBJ2-7, with 7 bases aligning to TRBD1. This CDR3 comprises 13 residues. Germline CDR1 KGHSH, CDR2 LQKENI. Germline trimming cut 5 bases from V and 7 bases from J; bases unmatched to any gene: 8. This CDR3 reads CASSSFQGEEQYF. The CDR3 nucleotides are TGTGCCAGCTCATCCTTTCAGGGGGAAGAGCAGTACTTC.

The rearrangement uses TRBV29-1 and TRBJ2-3; D ambiguous. V was pared by 4 bases and J by 1 base, with 12 bases between. The CDR3 loop spans 14 amino acids. The germline V gene encodes CDR1 SQVTM and CDR2 ANQGSEA. CDR3 DNA sequence: TGCAGCGTTGGAGGTCCCCAGGGCACAGATACGCAGTATTTT. Translation gives CSVGGPQGTDTQYF.

The chain has TRBV7-9 and TRBJ1-1; no firm D call. The length of the CDR3 is 12 residues. The germline CDR1 and CDR2 sequences are SEHNR and FQNEAQ (reference sequence). Trimming shortened V by 5 bases and J by 2 bases, and 6 bases separated the two germline ends. The CDR3 DNA is TGTGCCAGCAGCACCTCAAACACTGAAGCTTTCTTT. Protein product: CASSTSNTEAFF.

The chain employs TRBV7-2 and TRBJ1-1; no clear D gene. The CDR3 is 15 amino acids. Trimming removed 1 base from V and 0 bases from J, with 9 bases in between. CDR1 is SGHTA and CDR2 is FQGNSA in the germline V gene. The CDR3 bases are TGTGCCAGCAGCTTAGTATGGCAGTTGAACACTGAAGCTTTCTTT. Encoded protein: CASSLVWQLNTEAFF.

V is TRBV20-1 and J is TRBJ2-7, with D unresolved. V was clipped by 1 base and J by 2 bases, with 9 bases between them. Germline values: CDR1 DFQATT, CDR2 SNEGSKA (reference sequence). The length of the CDR3 is 13 residues. DNA for the CDR3: TGCAGTGCTAGAGGTGGGGAAGCCTACGAGCAGTACTTC. It codes for CSARGGEAYEQYF.

The table lists this clonotype with a few counts. The chain has TRBV14 and TRBJ1-1; 9 bases are shared with TRBD1. This CDR3 comprises 14 residues. Trimming cost V 5 bases and J 8 bases; bases outside gene matches: 9. The germline CDR1 and CDR2 sequences are SGHDN and FVKESK. The CDR3 DNA reads TGTGCCAGCAGCGGTCACAGGGGGCGGCGGGAAGCTTTCTTT. Translating it yields CASSGHRGRREAFF.

The J gene is TRBJ2-1, the V gene TRBV12-3 or TRBV12-4; D may be TRBD2 (5 bases). The CDR3 spans 14 residues. V lost 10 bases to trimming and J lost 4 bases, with 17 bases between them. Here the CDR3 DNA reads TGTGCCATCGGCGGAGGATTGAATTACAATGAGCAGTTCTTC. Protein product: CAIGGGLNYNEQFF.

J is TRBJ1-1 and V is TRBV6-2 or TRBV6-3; 7 positions agree with TRBD1. Germline trimming cut 6 bases from V and 7 bases from J; bases unmatched to any gene: 5. This CDR3 is built from 12 residues. Germline V CDR1 and CDR2: MNHEY, SVGEGT. The CDR3 is CASSPTGVEAFF. Here the CDR3 DNA reads TGTGCCAGCAGCCCAACAGGGGTTGAAGCTTTCTTT.

V and J are TRBV10-2 and TRBJ2-1; tentative D call: TRBD2 (6 bases). CDR3 length: 12 amino acids. V lost 10 bases and J 5 bases, leaving 12 bases between the germline ends. Germline V gives CDR1 WSHSY, CDR2 SAAADI. CDR3 bases: TGCGCCACGGGGGACCTGAACAATGAGCAGTTCTTC. This translates into CATGDLNNEQFF.

This CDR3 reads CASSQPGQPIEQYF. In DNA form, the CDR3 reads TGTGCCAGCTCACAACCGGGACAGCCTATCGAGCAGTACTTC. The chain combines TRBV18 with TRBJ2-7, with 7 bases aligning to TRBD1. J was trimmed by 6 bases and V by 4 bases; bases with no gene match: 9. Germline loops: CDR1 KGHSH, CDR2 LQKENI. CDR3 length: 14 residues.

V usage is TRBV28 and J usage is TRBJ2-7, with TRBD1 identical over 9 bases. Trimming cost V 6 bases and J 2 bases; bases outside gene matches: 5. The CDR3 runs to 14 residues. Germline V gives CDR1 MDHEN, CDR2 SYDVKM. The DNA for the CDR3 is TGTGCCAGCAGCTACCGGGACAGGGCCTACGAGCAGTACTTC. Its translation: CASSYRDRAYEQYF.

The chain combines TRBV5-3 with TRBJ1-4; no definite D call. TRBV5-3 is assigned to the ORF class and has an uncertain function. This CDR3 is built from 14 residues. V was shortened by 2 bases and J by 8 bases, with 13 bases between the two germline ends. The chain's CDR3 is CARSFPSNKEKLFF. The CDR3, as DNA: TGTGCCAGAAGCTTCCCCTCGAATAAGGAAAAACTGTTTTTT.

The chain uses TRBV12-3 or TRBV12-4 and TRBJ2-7; a weak D match, TRBD1 (6 bases). This CDR3 is built from 13 residues. V was cut by 6 bases and J by 6 bases, with 15 bases left in between. CDR3 nucleotides: TGTGCCAGCAGGTCAGGACAGAACGCCGAGCAGTACTTC. Protein sequence: CASRSGQNAEQYF.

In this sample, this clonotype is hyperexpanded (1% or more). This rearrangement joins TRBV27 to TRBJ1-2; the match to TRBD1 covers 8 bases. The junction had 9 bases not matched to a gene; V was cut back by 4 bases and J by 8 bases. CDR3 length: 14 amino acids. In germline, CDR1 is MNHEY, CDR2 SMNVEV (reference sequence). In DNA form, the CDR3 reads TGTGCCAGCAGTTCCGGGACAGGTTCGAAAGGCTACACCTTC. This codes for CASSSGTGSKGYTF.

The genes are TRBV20-1 and TRBJ2-7; maybe TRBD1 (6 bases). The length of the CDR3 is 12 residues. Germline-derived CDR1 and CDR2 are DFQATT and SNEGSKA (reference sequence). Trimming removed 5 bases at V and 2 bases at J, with 10 bases between. The CDR3 DNA is TGCAGTGCTCGGGACAACACCTACGAGCAGTACTTC. Its translation is CSARDNTYEQYF.

This clonotype was seen more than once but under ten times. The genes are TRBV7-9 and TRBJ2-7; the D gene is possibly TRBD1 (5 bases). Germline V lookup: CDR1 SEHNR, CDR2 FQNEAQ (reference sequence). V was clipped by 4 bases and J by 5 bases, with 12 bases between them. The CDR3 extends over 13 amino acids. The CDR3 spells CASSSTAGNEQYF. The DNA for the CDR3 is TGTGCCAGCAGCTCCACGGCAGGGAACGAGCAGTACTTC.

The CDR3 bases are TGTGCCAGCAGCTTTCTATCGGGGTCAGATACGCAGTATTTT. Encoded protein: CASSFLSGSDTQYF. The chain carries TRBV5-6 and TRBJ2-3; tentatively, D is TRBD2 (5 bases). This CDR3 region has 14 residues. V gave up 2 bases and J gave up 4 bases, with 11 bases separating them. CDR1 is SGHDT and CDR2 is YYEEEE in the germline V gene.

The V call is TRBV7-2, the J call TRBJ1-4; no firm D call. The CDR3 contains 14 residues. Germline V gene lookup returns CDR1 SGHTA and CDR2 FQGNSA. Trimming left V 2 bases short and J 5 bases short, with 9 bases between. The CDR3 sequence is CASSLMRRNEKLFF. In DNA form, the CDR3 reads TGTGCCAGCAGCTTAATGCGGAGGAATGAAAAACTGTTTTTT.

The chain employs TRBV18 and TRBJ1-2, with D unresolved. This CDR3 has 14 residues. Trimming removed 3 bases at V and 5 bases at J, with 13 bases between. Germline CDR1 reads KGHSH; CDR2 reads LQKENI. CDR3 amino acids: CASSPFSSEYGYTF. CDR3 DNA sequence: TGTGCCAGCTCACCCTTTAGTTCGGAGTATGGCTACACCTTC.

The chain recombines TRBV11-2 with TRBJ2-7; D not certain. Trimming pared 4 bases from V and 0 bases from J, leaving 10 bases between. CDR3 length: 14 residues. Germline assignment: CDR1 SGHAT and CDR2 FQNNGV. The CDR3 reads CASSYSRDSYEQYF. The CDR3 coding sequence is TGTGCCAGCAGCTATTCAAGGGACTCCTACGAGCAGTACTTC.

The CDR3 loop reads CASNQGDSNQPQHF. CDR3 nucleotides: TGTGCCAGCAACCAGGGTGACAGCAATCAGCCCCAGCATTTT. V and J are TRBV6-6 and TRBJ1-5; D perhaps matches TRBD1 (5 bases). There are 14 residues in the CDR3. Germline lookup yields CDR1 MNHNY and CDR2 SVGAGI (reference sequence). V lost 7 bases and J lost 1, with 11 bases in between.

This clonotype came up a few times. CDR3 region: CASSSGGGGETQYF. The CDR3 bases are TGTGCCAGCAGCTCAGGGGGTGGTGGAGAGACCCAGTACTTC. The chain links TRBV11-2 to TRBJ2-5; 7 bases agree with TRBD1. The trim removed 4 bases at V and 4 bases at J, leaving 6 bases unmatched. Germline lookup yields CDR1 SGHAT and CDR2 FQNNGV. CDR3 length equals 14 residues.